This entry features one T cell receptor beta chain sequence. Input was about 616 ng to 6,500 ng of genomic DNA from tumor or blood. This sample stems from a study of T cells in tumors after PD-1 blockade. Turning to the study itself: Patients had no prior checkpoint blockade, systemic immunosuppressants, or anti-cancer therapy within 4 weeks. During anti-PD-1 treatment, some patients continued daily vismodegib 150 mg.

This CDR3 is 15 amino acids long. Looked up from germline, CDR1 is SGHTA and CDR2 is FQGNSA. The V segment lost 1 base and the J segment 6 bases; nucleotides outside the gene matches: 6. This table comes from immunoSEQ multiplex PCR, and its TCRdb copy is limited to in-frame clones, with some not included. Of approximately 30,000 clones listed, roughly 76% were seen once; the top ten hold around 43%. The V gene is TRBV7-2, the J gene TRBJ2-3; 8 bases are a match to TRBD2. This receptor was identified in a human donor with basal cell carcinoma. Sequencing was performed on PBMCs, taken after anti-PD-1 treatment. In DNA form, the CDR3 reads TGTGCCAGCAGCTTAGTCGTTAGCGGGGTTGATACGCAGTATTTT. This codes for CASSLVVSGVDTQYF.